This T cell receptor beta chain comes out of a study of T cells in Graves' hyperthyroidism and ophthalmopathy. Amplified TCR beta CDR3 regions came from RNA transcripts. The HTBI primer set served for first-round RT-PCR of the TCR CDR3. Each CDR3 protein gets one entry after TCRdb re-called the multiplex PCR reads with MiXCR. The sample includes 650,000 to 800,000 distinct CDR3 sequences, 45% of them seen just once. The CDR3 runs to 11 residues. Germline CDR1 is MNHEY and CDR2 is SVGAGI. V lost 8 bases and J lost 1, with 0 bases in between. This clonotype was seen many times. Sequencing was performed on peripheral blood or thyroid tissue (not recorded which). The receptor's source is an adult man with Graves' disease, either hyperthyroidism or ophthalmopathy (not recorded which). The gene calls are TRBV6-5 and TRBJ2-6; D remains ambiguous. CDR3 sequence (DNA): TGTGCCAGCTCTGGGGCCAACGTCCTGACTTTC. It encodes CASSGANVLTF.